The rows below give T cell receptor beta chains drawn from one sample of a study of shared clonotypes between healthy human individuals. The repertoire was sequenced with immunoSEQ multiplex PCR; TCRdb's copy has only in-frame clones and lacks some. This sample has some 2,000,000 clones, with approximately 95% found just once. Material for sequencing was naive CD4+ T cells sorted from blood. The receptors were sampled from a man between 18 and 35 years old in good health. The CDR3 runs from the conserved cysteine through the conserved F or W. The order of the fields is J gene, V gene, D gene, clone size, CDR3 protein, CDR3 DNA. D genes are given only for firm matches. Where a row states a size, it is once, few, many or the class of an expanded clone; other rows omit it.

TRBJ2-6 | TRBV5-1 | TRBD1 | . | CASSLGWTGGGRNSGANVLTF | TGCGCCAGCAGCTTGGGTTGGACAGGGGGCGGACGAAATTCTGGGGCCAACGTCCTGACTTTC
TRBJ1-5 | TRBV18 | TRBD1 | . | CASSQNRDRANQPQHF | TGTGCCAGCTCTCAAAACCGGGACAGGGCTAATCAGCCCCAGCATTTT
TRBJ1-4 | TRBV28 | . | . | CASTLSGTNEKLFF | TGTGCCAGCACCTTATCCGGGACAAACGAAAAACTGTTTTTT
TRBJ2-2 | TRBV5-4 | TRBD2 | . | CASSPGLGSGELFF | TGTGCCAGCAGCCCGGGACTAGGGTCCGGGGAGCTGTTTTTT
TRBJ1-2 | TRBV30 | . | . | CAWSASGEGGYTF | TGTGCCTGGAGTGCGAGTGGGGAGGGAGGCTACACCTTC
TRBJ2-5 | TRBV4-1 | . | once | CASSALMYQETQYF | TGCGCCAGCAGCGCCCTAATGTACCAAGAGACCCAGTACTTC
TRBJ1-6 | TRBV27 | . | . | CASSPNSYNSPLHF | TGTGCCAGCAGTCCCAACTCCTATAATTCACCCCTCCACTTT
TRBJ2-7 | TRBV5-6 | TRBD2 | . | CASALSGRAQGEQYF | TGTGCCAGCGCCCTCAGCGGGAGGGCTCAAGGCGAGCAGTACTTC
TRBJ2-5 | TRBV7-9 | TRBD2 | . | CASTLGTSGTQYF | TGTGCCAGCACCTTAGGGACTAGCGGGACCCAGTACTTC
TRBJ1-3 | TRBV10-3 | . | . | CAISQDLGNTIYF | TGTGCCATCAGTCAGGACTTGGGAAACACCATATATTTT
TRBJ2-3 | TRBV2 | . | . | CASSYTATAGTDTQYF | TGTGCCAGCAGTTATACCGCGACAGCGGGTACAGATACGCAGTATTTT
TRBJ2-3 | TRBV6-1 | TRBD1 | . | CASSGERTGASTDTQYF | TGTGCCAGCAGTGGGGAGAGGACAGGGGCAAGCACAGATACGCAGTATTTT
TRBJ1-6 | TRBV30 | . | . | CAWTGSSYNSPLHF | TGTGCCTGGACAGGGAGCTCCTATAATTCACCCCTCCACTTT
TRBJ2-5 | TRBV7-9 | . | few | CASSPQETQYF | TGTGCCAGCAGCCCTCAAGAGACCCAGTACTTC
TRBJ1-1 | TRBV9 | . | . | CASSVVTEAFF | TGTGCCAGCAGCGTAGTGACTGAAGCTTTCTTT
TRBJ2-7 | TRBV5-4 | TRBD2 | . | CASSFGTSAYEQYF | TGTGCCAGCAGCTTCGGGACTAGCGCCTACGAGCAGTACTTC
TRBJ1-6 | TRBV5-4 | . | . | CASSLSVERDSPLHF | TGTGCCAGCAGCTTGTCGGTTGAGAGGGATTCACCCCTCCACTTT
TRBJ1-1 | TRBV29-1 | . | . | CSVAAREGTEAFF | TGCAGCGTTGCGGCCAGGGAAGGGACTGAAGCTTTCTTT
TRBJ1-4 | TRBV2 | . | . | CASSPGQSNEKLFF | TGTGCCAGCAGCCCCGGACAGTCTAATGAAAAACTGTTTTTT
TRBJ2-7 | TRBV18 | . | . | CASSPGEYSGDEQYF | TGTGCCAGCTCACCTGGCGAGTATAGTGGCGATGAGCAGTACTTC
TRBJ2-7 | TRBV5-1 | . | . | CASSYGRETYEQYF | TGCGCCAGCAGCTATGGCAGGGAGACCTACGAGCAGTACTTC
TRBJ2-1 | TRBV2 | . | . | CASSEHGYNEQFF | TGTGCCAGCAGTGAGCACGGATACAATGAGCAGTTCTTC
TRBJ2-5 | TRBV28 | TRBD2 | . | CASSRAGSRLAQYF | TGTGCCAGCAGCAGAGCGGGGTCGCGGTTGGCCCAGTACTTC
TRBJ1-1 | TRBV30 | . | . | CAWSEGRGTEAFF | TGTGCCTGGAGCGAGGGAAGGGGCACTGAAGCTTTCTTT
TRBJ2-7 | TRBV6-6 | TRBD1 | . | CAISNRGDSYEQYF | TGTGCCATCAGTAACAGGGGAGATTCCTACGAGCAGTACTTC
TRBJ2-1 | TRBV4-3 | . | . | CASSQEMRTEQFF | TGCGCCAGCAGCCAAGAAATGCGGACTGAGCAGTTCTTC
TRBJ2-6 | TRBV25-1 | TRBD1 | . | CASSEGQGTGANVLTF | TGTGCCAGCAGTGAGGGACAGGGGACTGGGGCCAACGTCCTGACTTTC